Shown below are 32 T cell receptor beta chains from a single sample sequenced in a study of cytomegalovirus exposure and HLA in healthy donors. The PCR contained 60 Vbeta and 13 Jbeta primers. Sequencing was performed with immunoSEQ multiplex PCR; in TCRdb, only in-frame clones are kept and a portion is missing. The data show about 190,000 clones, 79% seen once. Specimen: PBMCs. The receptors were sampled from a woman in her late teens or twenties in good health and CMV-seronegative.

The chain links TRBV5-5 to TRBJ1-5, with D possibly being TRBD1 (6 bases). CDR3 size: 15 residues. Germline V gives CDR1 SGHKS, CDR2 YYEKEE (reference sequence). V lost 0 bases to trimming and J lost 7 bases, with 14 bases between them. The CDR3 sequence: CASSLARTAGQPQHF. In DNA form, the CDR3 reads TGTGCCAGCAGCTTGGCGCGGACAGCGGGGCAGCCCCAGCATTTT.

V gene TRBV7-2 combines with J gene TRBJ1-2, with no clear D. This CDR3 is 14 amino acids long. V lost 4 bases and J 1 base, leaving 10 bases between the germline ends. Germline V CDR1 and CDR2: SGHTA, FQGNSA. For the CDR3, the DNA is TGTGCCAGCAGCTCCTACCGATATAACTATGGCTACACCTTC. This codes for CASSSYRYNYGYTF.

The chain is built from TRBV7-9 and TRBJ2-1, with 14 positions matching TRBD2. CDR3 length: 16 residues. From germline, CDR1 is SEHNR and CDR2 FQNEAQ (reference sequence). V dropped 6 bases and J dropped 5; count of bases not matched to a gene: 6. The CDR3 sequence: CASSPGTSGSHNEQFF. The CDR3 bases are TGTGCCAGCAGTCCCGGGACTAGCGGGAGCCACAATGAGCAGTTCTTC.

V and J are TRBV2 and TRBJ1-1; 9 bases align to TRBD1. There are 16 residues in the CDR3. After removal of 9 bases from V and 0 bases from J, the junction contained 11 bases not matched to a gene. Germline loops: CDR1 SNHLY, CDR2 FYNNEI. The CDR3 loop reads CARRLVQGAMNTEAFF. The CDR3 nucleotides are TGTGCCAGAAGACTAGTACAGGGGGCTATGAACACTGAAGCTTTCTTT.

This clone was counted a single time. This chain connects TRBV6-5 to TRBJ2-5; TRBD2 matches 11 bases. The CDR3 has 15 amino acids. Germline V lookup: CDR1 MNHEY, CDR2 SVGAGI. V was pared by 6 bases and J by 1 base, with 4 bases of the junction left unmatched. The CDR3, as DNA: TGTGCCAGCAGCAGAACTAGCGGGGGCCAAGAGACCCAGTACTTC. Protein: CASSRTSGGQETQYF.

The rearrangement joins TRBV9 to TRBJ1-2; no firm D call. The CDR3 length is 13 residues. Germline CDR1 and CDR2: SGDLS and YYNGEE. Trimming took 0 bases from V and 5 from J, leaving 8 bases between them. CDR3 sequence (DNA): TGTGCCAGCAGCGTAGCCGAACGGTATGGCTACACCTTC. Translated, it gives CASSVAERYGYTF.

The CDR3 region has the DNA TGTGCCAGCAGCTTAGTCGGACAGGGGGCCGAGTTCTATGGCTACACCTTC. Its protein product is CASSLVGQGAEFYGYTF. The V call is TRBV7-9, the J call TRBJ1-2, with 11 bases aligning to TRBD1. The CDR3 has 17 amino acids. Trimming removed 1 base from V and 4 bases from J; junction bases left unmatched: 8. Germline lookup yields CDR1 SEHNR and CDR2 FQNEAQ (reference sequence).

The genes are TRBV20-1 and TRBJ2-7; D gene ambiguous. CDR1 DFQATT and CDR2 SNEGSKA come from the germline V gene (reference sequence). The CDR3 is 11 residues long. The V end was cut by 5 bases, the J end by 7 bases, with 12 bases between. The CDR3 DNA sequence: TGCAGTGCTTCAGTCGCCGTGGAGCAGTACTTC. This translates into CSASVAVEQYF.

Remarks on this clone: An end of the junction differs from the germline gene, which may be a read error. This chain joins TRBV2 and TRBJ2-5; TRBD2 matches 9 bases. Germline lookup yields CDR1 SNHLY and CDR2 FYNNEI. The CDR3 has 10 residues. The CDR3: CASSSGRKDF. CDR3 nucleotides: TGTGCCAGCAGTAGCGGGAGGAAGGACTTC.

The CDR3 region is CASSPVAGGNYGYTF. CDR3 bases: TGCGCCAGCAGCCCCGTGGCGGGGGGCAACTATGGCTACACCTTC. This chain connects TRBV4-1 to TRBJ1-2; possibly TRBD1 for D (6 bases). Trimming cost V 4 bases and J 2 bases, with 14 bases left between them. Germline V lookup: CDR1 MGHRA, CDR2 YSYEKL. The CDR3 has 15 amino acids.

This clone showed up just a few times. The chain combines TRBV10-1 with TRBJ1-5; 7 nucleotides line up with TRBD1. In germline, CDR1 is WNHNN, CDR2 SYGVQD (reference sequence). J lost 5 bases, V lost 7 bases, and 5 bases had no gene match. The CDR3 runs 13 residues. Written as DNA, the CDR3 is TGCGCCAGCACTTACAGGGGACATCAGCCCCAGCATTTT. It yields the protein CASTYRGHQPQHF.

The V call is TRBV29-1, the J call TRBJ1-1; TRBD1 might be the D (6 bases). The germline V gene encodes CDR1 SQVTM and CDR2 ANQGSEA. The CDR3 loop spans 14 amino acids. V was cut by 7 bases and J by 8 bases, with 23 bases left in between. The CDR3 loop is CSGAGFPGQPEAFF. CDR3 DNA: TGCAGCGGTGCAGGCTTCCCGGGACAACCCGAAGCTTTCTTT.

The V gene is TRBV11-3, the J gene TRBJ2-3; 8 nucleotides match TRBD2. The CDR3 loop spans 16 amino acids. Looked up from germline, CDR1 is SGHNT and CDR2 is YENEEA. V shed 5 bases, J shed 2 bases, and the junction held 9 bases outside the gene matches. The CDR3 nucleotides are TGTGCCAGCAGCCGGAACGGGGGGGAGATCACAGATACGCAGTATTTT. Translation gives CASSRNGGEITDTQYF.

The chain carries TRBV7-3 and TRBJ2-1; 10 positions match TRBD1. The J segment lost 4 bases and the V segment lost 3 bases, leaving 18 bases of the junction unmatched. The CDR3 loop spans 20 amino acids. Germline values: CDR1 SGHTA, CDR2 FQGTGA. As DNA, the CDR3 is TGTGCCAGCAGCTTTGGGCCCTCGACAGGGGGCGGGTTAGCTTACAATGAGCAGTTCTTC. Protein: CASSFGPSTGGGLAYNEQFF.

The rearrangement links TRBV4-1 to TRBJ1-3, with 7 nucleotides matching TRBD1. CDR1 is MGHRA, CDR2 YSYEKL, per germline. J was trimmed by 0 bases and V by 6 bases; bases with no gene match: 11. This CDR3 region has 17 residues. The CDR3 reads CASSQPDRALSGNTIYF. The DNA of the CDR3 is TGCGCCAGCAGTCAACCTGACAGGGCCCTCTCTGGAAACACCATATATTTT.

This chain joins TRBV28 and TRBJ1-5, with 9 positions matching TRBD1. This CDR3 has 15 amino acids. Germline V CDR1 and CDR2: MDHEN, SYDVKM. J was trimmed by 6 bases and V by 6 bases; bases with no gene match: 9. CDR3 sequence reads: CASRGQGRGLQPQHF. For the CDR3, the DNA is TGTGCCAGCAGAGGACAGGGGCGCGGGCTTCAGCCCCAGCATTTT.

The chain couples TRBV27 to TRBJ2-7; TRBD1 matches at 9 bases. The CDR3 runs to 14 residues. Trimming cost V 6 bases and J 6 bases; bases outside gene matches: 9. CDR1 is MNHEY and CDR2 is SMNVEV in the germline V gene (reference sequence). CDR3 in DNA: TGTGCCAGCAGCCGGGCGACAGGGGGGAGCGAGCAGTACTTC. It specifies CASSRATGGSEQYF.

The rearrangement links TRBV10-1 to TRBJ2-1; D unresolved. Deletions cut 3 bases from V and 4 bases from J, with 7 bases between. Germline assignment: CDR1 WNHNN and CDR2 SYGVQD (reference sequence). The length of the CDR3 is 13 residues. The CDR3 DNA is TGCGCCAGCAGTGAACAGAGATACAATGAGCAGTTCTTC. Translated: CASSEQRYNEQFF.

The chain carries TRBV27 and TRBJ1-5, with D tentatively TRBD1 (5 bases). V was trimmed by 1 base and J by 6 bases, leaving 10 bases between them. The CDR3 runs 14 residues. Per the germline V gene, CDR1 is MNHEY and CDR2 is SMNVEV (reference sequence). This chain's CDR3 is CASSLWGGGQPQHF. The CDR3 DNA reads TGTGCCAGCAGTTTATGGGGGGGTGGTCAGCCCCAGCATTTT.

The rearrangement uses TRBV5-1 and TRBJ2-7; 14 nucleotides line up with TRBD2. V was pared by 4 bases and J by 5 bases, with 11 bases of the junction left unmatched. The CDR3 is 17 amino acids. Germline V CDR1 and CDR2: SGHRS, YFSETQ. The CDR3: CASSAGLAGGKEDEQYF. In DNA, the CDR3 is TGCGCCAGCAGCGCAGGACTAGCGGGAGGAAAGGAGGACGAGCAGTACTTC.

V is TRBV28 and J is TRBJ2-3; 14 nucleotides agree with TRBD2. This CDR3 is 16 amino acids long. V lost 5 bases, J lost 1 base, and 2 bases stayed unmatched. Germline V gives CDR1 MDHEN, CDR2 SYDVKM. For the CDR3, the DNA is TGTGCCAGCAGTCGACTAGCGGGAGGGGGCACAGATACGCAGTATTTT. The encoded protein is CASSRLAGGGTDTQYF.

The V gene is TRBV2, the J gene TRBJ2-1, with 8 bases lining up with TRBD1. Germline lookup yields CDR1 SNHLY and CDR2 FYNNEI. This CDR3 is 15 amino acids long. Trimming took 4 bases from V and 8 from J; bases not matched to a gene: 10. CDR3 residues: CASSGGRGLPDEQFF. In nucleotides, the CDR3 is TGTGCCAGCAGTGGAGGCAGGGGGCTACCTGATGAGCAGTTCTTC.

There are a few counts of this clone. This chain uses TRBV7-9 with TRBJ2-7; tentatively, D is TRBD1 (6 bases). Trimming took off 4 bases at V and 2 bases at J, with 12 bases between the two ends. Per germline, CDR1 SEHNR and CDR2 FQNEAQ (reference sequence). The CDR3 has 14 amino acids. CDR3: CASSSGHDTYEQYF. The CDR3 DNA is TGTGCCAGCAGCTCGGGACACGATACCTACGAGCAGTACTTC.

V usage is TRBV4-2 and J usage is TRBJ2-1; 9 nucleotides align to TRBD2. With V trimmed by 0 bases and J by 3 bases, 6 bases remained unmatched. Germline CDR1 LGHNA, CDR2 YNFKEQ. The CDR3 spans 17 residues. The CDR3 here is CASSQDLAGGIYNEQFF. As DNA, the CDR3 is TGTGCCAGCAGCCAAGATCTCGCGGGGGGGATCTACAATGAGCAGTTCTTC.

The chain has TRBV5-1 and TRBJ1-1, with TRBD1 matching 8 bases. The CDR3 consists of 15 residues. Germline V lookup: CDR1 SGHRS, CDR2 YFSETQ. J was trimmed by 0 bases and V by 0 bases; bases with no gene match: 1. CDR3 sequence: CASSLAGGLNTEAFF. For the CDR3, the DNA is TGCGCCAGCAGCTTGGCAGGGGGCCTGAACACTGAAGCTTTCTTT.

The chain joins TRBV6-1 to TRBJ2-3; 8 bases align to TRBD2. The ends lost 4 bases at V and 2 bases at J; junction bases unmatched: 5. Per the germline V gene, CDR1 is MNHNS and CDR2 is SASEGT. The CDR3 has 15 amino acids. CDR3 loop: CASSAPAGDTDTQYF. Written as DNA, the CDR3 is TGTGCCAGCAGTGCCCCAGCGGGGGACACAGATACGCAGTATTTT.

This sequence joins TRBV5-1 and TRBJ2-3; 10 bases are a match to TRBD2. Germline CDR1 and CDR2: SGHRS and YFSETQ. V trimming: 0 bases; J trimming: 3 bases; junction bases outside the gene matches: 1. The CDR3 spans 15 residues. The CDR3 spells CASSLGSGRTDTQYF. CDR3 in DNA: TGCGCCAGCAGCTTGGGTAGCGGGAGGACAGATACGCAGTATTTT.

The rearrangement joins TRBV5-1 to TRBJ1-1; 7 bases fit TRBD1. This CDR3 spans 11 amino acids. Germline V gene data show CDR1 as SGHRS and CDR2 as YFSETQ. V trimming: 8 bases; J trimming: 6 bases; junction bases outside the gene matches: 4. Here the CDR3 DNA reads TGCGCCAGTAACCAGGGGGCTGAAGCTTTCTTT. This gives the protein CASNQGAEAFF.

This clone occurred a few times. V is TRBV4-1 and J is TRBJ1-4, with 8 bases that match TRBD1. After removal of 0 bases from V and 5 bases from J, the junction contained 5 bases not matched to a gene. The CDR3 is made up of 16 amino acids. Per germline, CDR1 MGHRA and CDR2 YSYEKL. CDR3 residues: CASSQDRQGKNEKLFF. Here the CDR3 DNA reads TGCGCCAGCAGCCAAGACCGACAGGGGAAGAATGAAAAACTGTTTTTT.

This clone was recorded once. V is TRBV5-1 and J is TRBJ2-1, with D perhaps TRBD1 (7 bases). The germline gives CDR1 SGHRS, CDR2 YFSETQ. With 3 bases removed from V and 7 bases from J, the gap between germline ends came to 14 bases. The CDR3 is 14 residues long. The CDR3: CASSSGAGGNEQFF. The DNA of the CDR3 is TGCGCCAGCAGCTCAGGTGCAGGGGGGAATGAGCAGTTCTTC.

This clone was seen only once. The chain couples TRBV5-1 to TRBJ2-2, with D possibly matching TRBD1 (5 bases). The length of the CDR3 is 16 residues. CDR1 and CDR2 from the germline V gene are SGHRS and YFSETQ. Between the trimmed V and J ends, which lost 0 bases and 6 bases, there was a span of 15 bases. The DNA of the CDR3 is TGCGCCAGCAGCTTGGTGCAGGGATACTTTCCCGGGGAGCTGTTTTTT. Translated: CASSLVQGYFPGELFF.

The chain recombines TRBV5-1 with TRBJ2-7; the D gene is possibly TRBD1 (6 bases). The germline gives CDR1 SGHRS, CDR2 YFSETQ. This CDR3 has 13 amino acids. V lost 6 bases and J 6 bases, leaving 16 bases between the germline ends. DNA for the CDR3: TGCGCCAGCACGGTAGGGGGAATGGGCGAGCAGTACTTC. It translates to CASTVGGMGEQYF.